This TCR beta chain is drawn from a study of T cell responses to AZD1222 COVID-19 vaccine. Study outcomes and limitations: In all cases, repertoires were sampled only after the peak T cell response. Nearly half of unique spike-specific TCRs reportedly avoided B.1.351 and B.1.1.7 mutated regions.

Germline loops: CDR1 LGHNA, CDR2 YSLEER. The CDR3 is made up of 17 amino acids. V was cut by 0 bases and J by 5 bases, with 19 bases left in between. On this clone: Its antigen is unknown.

Produced via immunoSEQ multiplex PCR; TCRdb's table is partial and in-frame only. The sample lists more than 70,000 clones, about 90% occurring once. The sample consisted of peripheral blood, taken 28 days after the second AZD1222 dose. The rearrangement uses TRBV4-3 and TRBJ1-1; maybe TRBD1 (5 bases). This TCR was recovered from an adult who received the AZD1222 COVID-19 vaccine. CDR3 DNA sequence: TGCGCCAGCAGCCAAGATCGATCGTCGTCGGGGGTTACTGAAGCTTTCTTT. It translates to CASSQDRSSSGVTEAFF.